This TCR beta chain was identified during a study of shared clonotypes between healthy human individuals. V lost 2 bases and J 4 bases, leaving 12 bases between the germline ends. Germline loops: CDR1 LNHDA, CDR2 SQIVND (reference sequence). There are 15 residues in the CDR3. This clone occurred once. An assay was performed, and its level was deep. Using immunoSEQ multiplex PCR, the repertoire was profiled, and TCRdb retains in-frame clones only, with some absent. Of some 2 million clones listed, just under 95% are singletons. The naive CD8 fraction comprised CD45RO-negative cells positively selected for CCR7 and excluded terminally differentiated effector memory CD45RA+ cells.

This clonotype originated in a man younger than 30 in good health. This chain joins TRBV19 and TRBJ1-3; maybe TRBD1 (6 bases). Sequencing was carried out using naive CD8+ T cells sorted from blood. The CDR3 sequence: CASSIIQGYGNTIYF. CDR3 coding DNA: TGTGCCAGTAGTATAATACAGGGTTACGGAAACACCATATATTTT.